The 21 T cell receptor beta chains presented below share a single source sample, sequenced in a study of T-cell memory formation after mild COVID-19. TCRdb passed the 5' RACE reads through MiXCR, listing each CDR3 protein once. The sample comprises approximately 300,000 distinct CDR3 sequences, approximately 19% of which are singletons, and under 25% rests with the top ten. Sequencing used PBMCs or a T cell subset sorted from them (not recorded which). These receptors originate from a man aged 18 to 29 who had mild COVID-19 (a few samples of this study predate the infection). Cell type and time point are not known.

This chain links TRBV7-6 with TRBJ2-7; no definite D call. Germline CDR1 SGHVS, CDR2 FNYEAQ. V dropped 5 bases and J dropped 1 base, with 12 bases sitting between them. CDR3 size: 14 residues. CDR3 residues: CASSVDRRSYEQYF. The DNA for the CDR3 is TGTGCCAGCAGCGTCGACCGACGGTCCTACGAGCAGTACTTC.

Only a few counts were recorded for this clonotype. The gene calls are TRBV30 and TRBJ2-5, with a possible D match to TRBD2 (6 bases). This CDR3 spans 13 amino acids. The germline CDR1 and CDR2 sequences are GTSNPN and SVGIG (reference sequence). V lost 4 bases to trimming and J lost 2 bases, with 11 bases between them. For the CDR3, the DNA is TGTGCCTGGAATGGCGGGGCACAAGAGACCCAGTACTTC. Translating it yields CAWNGGAQETQYF.

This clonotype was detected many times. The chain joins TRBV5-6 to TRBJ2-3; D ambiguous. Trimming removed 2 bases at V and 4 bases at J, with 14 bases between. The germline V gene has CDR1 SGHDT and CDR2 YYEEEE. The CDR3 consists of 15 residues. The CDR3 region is CASSLPGLAADTQYF. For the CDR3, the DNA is TGTGCCAGCAGCTTACCAGGTCTCGCAGCAGATACGCAGTATTTT.

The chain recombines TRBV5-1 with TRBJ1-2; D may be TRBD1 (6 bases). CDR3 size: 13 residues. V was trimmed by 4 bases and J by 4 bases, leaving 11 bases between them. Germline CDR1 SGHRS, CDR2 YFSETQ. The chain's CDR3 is CASSPQGVYGYTF. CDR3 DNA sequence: TGCGCCAGCAGCCCACAGGGTGTCTATGGCTACACCTTC.

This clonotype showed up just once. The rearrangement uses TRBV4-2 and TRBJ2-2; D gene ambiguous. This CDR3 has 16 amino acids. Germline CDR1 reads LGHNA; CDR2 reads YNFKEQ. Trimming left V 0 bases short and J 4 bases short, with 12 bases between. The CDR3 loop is CASSQDRSDSTGELFF. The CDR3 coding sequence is TGTGCCAGCAGCCAAGATAGATCGGATAGCACCGGGGAGCTGTTTTTT.

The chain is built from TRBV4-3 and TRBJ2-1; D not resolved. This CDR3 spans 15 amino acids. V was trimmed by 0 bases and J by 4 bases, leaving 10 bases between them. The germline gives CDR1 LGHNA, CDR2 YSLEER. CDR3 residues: CASSQEVTEYNEQFF. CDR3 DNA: TGCGCCAGCAGCCAAGAGGTGACCGAATACAATGAGCAGTTCTTC.

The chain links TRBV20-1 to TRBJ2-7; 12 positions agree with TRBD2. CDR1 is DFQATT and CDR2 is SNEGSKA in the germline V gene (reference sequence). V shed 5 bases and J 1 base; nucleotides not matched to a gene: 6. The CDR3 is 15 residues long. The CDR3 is CSAVTLAGGSYEQYF. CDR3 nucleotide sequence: TGCAGTGCTGTAACCCTAGCGGGGGGGTCCTACGAGCAGTACTTC.

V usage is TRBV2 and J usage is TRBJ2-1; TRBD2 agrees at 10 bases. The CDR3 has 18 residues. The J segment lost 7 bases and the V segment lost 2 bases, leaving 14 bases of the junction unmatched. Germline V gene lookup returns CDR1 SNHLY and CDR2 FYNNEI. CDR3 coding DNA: TGTGCCAGCAGTGAACTAGCGGGGGCCTCCCCAAATTATAATGAGCAGTTCTTC. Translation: CASSELAGASPNYNEQFF. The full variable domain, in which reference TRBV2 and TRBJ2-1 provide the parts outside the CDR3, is EPEVTQTPSHQVTQMGQEVILRCVPISNHLYFYWYRQILGQKVEFLVSFYNNEISEKSEIFDDQFSVERPDGSNFTLKIRSTKLEDSAMYFCASSELAGASPNYNEQFFGPGTRLTVL.

The CDR3 DNA reads TGTGCCAGCAGTTCCAGGCCGGAGGTAGAAAGCAATCAGCCCCAGCATTTT. This translates into CASSSRPEVESNQPQHF. The chain couples TRBV5-5 to TRBJ1-5; D is undetermined. The V end was cut by 5 bases, the J end by 1 base, with 19 bases between. Germline V gives CDR1 SGHKS, CDR2 YYEKEE (reference sequence). This CDR3 is 17 amino acids long.

The CDR3: CASSQVGQSYEQYF. CDR3 nucleotides: TGTGCCAGCAGCCAAGTGGGACAGTCGTACGAGCAGTACTTC. V is TRBV14 and J is TRBJ2-7, with 7 bases fitting TRBD1. V gave up 1 base and J gave up 4 bases; unmatched junction bases: 4. Germline CDR1 and CDR2: SGHDN and FVKESK. The CDR3 runs to 14 residues.

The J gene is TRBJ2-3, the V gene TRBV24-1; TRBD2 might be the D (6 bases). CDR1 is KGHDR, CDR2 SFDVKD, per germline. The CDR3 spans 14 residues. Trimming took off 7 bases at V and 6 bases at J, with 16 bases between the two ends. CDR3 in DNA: TGTGCCACCAGGTCTACCACGGGGGTCGATACGCAGTATTTT. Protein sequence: CATRSTTGVDTQYF.

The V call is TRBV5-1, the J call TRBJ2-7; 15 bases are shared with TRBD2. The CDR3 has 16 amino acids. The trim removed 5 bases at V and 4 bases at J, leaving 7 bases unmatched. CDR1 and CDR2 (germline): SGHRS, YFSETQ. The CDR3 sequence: CASSPGGTSGGYEQYF. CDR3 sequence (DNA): TGCGCCAGCAGTCCCGGGGGGACTAGCGGGGGGTACGAGCAGTACTTC.

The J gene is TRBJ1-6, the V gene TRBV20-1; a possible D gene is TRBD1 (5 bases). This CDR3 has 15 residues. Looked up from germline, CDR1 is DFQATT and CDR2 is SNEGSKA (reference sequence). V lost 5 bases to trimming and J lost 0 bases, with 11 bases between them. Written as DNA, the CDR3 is TGCAGTGCTGCAGGGACGAGCTCCTATAATTCACCCCTCCACTTT. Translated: CSAAGTSSYNSPLHF.

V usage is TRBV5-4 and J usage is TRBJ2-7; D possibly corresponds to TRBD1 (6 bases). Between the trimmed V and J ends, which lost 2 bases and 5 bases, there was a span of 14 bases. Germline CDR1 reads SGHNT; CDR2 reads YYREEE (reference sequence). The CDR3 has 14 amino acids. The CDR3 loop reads CASSFIGQPHEQYV. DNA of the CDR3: TGTGCCAGCAGCTTCATCGGACAGCCTCACGAGCAGTACGTC.

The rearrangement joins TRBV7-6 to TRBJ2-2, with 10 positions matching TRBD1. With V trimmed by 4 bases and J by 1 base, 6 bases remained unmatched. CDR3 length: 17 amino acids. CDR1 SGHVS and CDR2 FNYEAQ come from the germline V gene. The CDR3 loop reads CASSSRDRGLNTGELFF. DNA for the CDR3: TGTGCCAGCAGCTCCCGGGACAGGGGATTGAACACCGGGGAGCTGTTTTTT.

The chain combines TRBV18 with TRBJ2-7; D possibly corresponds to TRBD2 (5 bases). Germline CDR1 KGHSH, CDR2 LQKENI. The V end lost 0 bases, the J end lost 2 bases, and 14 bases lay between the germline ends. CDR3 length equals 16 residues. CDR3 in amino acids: CASSPPTGVGPYEQYF. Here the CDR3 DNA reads TGTGCCAGCTCACCACCGACCGGGGTAGGTCCCTACGAGCAGTACTTC.

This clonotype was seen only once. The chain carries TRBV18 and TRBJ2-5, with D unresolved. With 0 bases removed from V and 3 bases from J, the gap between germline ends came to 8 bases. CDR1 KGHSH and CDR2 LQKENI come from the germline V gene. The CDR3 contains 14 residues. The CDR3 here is CASSPPFSKETQYF. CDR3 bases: TGTGCCAGCTCACCACCCTTCAGCAAAGAGACCCAGTACTTC.

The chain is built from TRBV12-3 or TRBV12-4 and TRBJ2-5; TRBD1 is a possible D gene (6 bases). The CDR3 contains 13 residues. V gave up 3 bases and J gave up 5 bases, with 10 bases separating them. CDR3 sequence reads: CASSFTGYETQYF. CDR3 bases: TGTGCCAGCAGTTTCACAGGGTATGAGACCCAGTACTTC.

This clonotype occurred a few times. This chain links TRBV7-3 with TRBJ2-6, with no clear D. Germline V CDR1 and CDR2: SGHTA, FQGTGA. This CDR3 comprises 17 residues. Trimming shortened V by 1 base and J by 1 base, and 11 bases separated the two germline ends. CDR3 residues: CASSLNPIGSGANVLTF. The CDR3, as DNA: TGTGCCAGCAGCTTAAACCCCATTGGATCTGGGGCCAACGTCCTGACTTTC. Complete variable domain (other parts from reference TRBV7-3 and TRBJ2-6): GAGVSQTPSNKVTEKGKYVELRCDPISGHTALYWYRQSLGQGPEFLIYFQGTGAADDSGLPNDRFFAVRPEGSVSTLKIQRTERGDSAVYLCASSLNPIGSGANVLTFGAGSRLTVL.

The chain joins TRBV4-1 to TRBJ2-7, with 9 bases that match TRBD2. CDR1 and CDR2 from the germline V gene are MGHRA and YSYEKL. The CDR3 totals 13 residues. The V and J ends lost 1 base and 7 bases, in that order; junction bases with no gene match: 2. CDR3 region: CASSQVGLAEQYV. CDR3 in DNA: TGCGCCAGCAGCCAAGTGGGACTAGCTGAGCAGTACGTC.

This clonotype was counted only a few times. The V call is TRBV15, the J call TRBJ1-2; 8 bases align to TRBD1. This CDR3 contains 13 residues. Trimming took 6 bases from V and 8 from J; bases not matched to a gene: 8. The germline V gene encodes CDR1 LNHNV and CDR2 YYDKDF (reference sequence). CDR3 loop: CATRTGQAEGYTF. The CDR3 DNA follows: TGTGCCACCAGAACGGGACAGGCCGAGGGCTACACCTTC.